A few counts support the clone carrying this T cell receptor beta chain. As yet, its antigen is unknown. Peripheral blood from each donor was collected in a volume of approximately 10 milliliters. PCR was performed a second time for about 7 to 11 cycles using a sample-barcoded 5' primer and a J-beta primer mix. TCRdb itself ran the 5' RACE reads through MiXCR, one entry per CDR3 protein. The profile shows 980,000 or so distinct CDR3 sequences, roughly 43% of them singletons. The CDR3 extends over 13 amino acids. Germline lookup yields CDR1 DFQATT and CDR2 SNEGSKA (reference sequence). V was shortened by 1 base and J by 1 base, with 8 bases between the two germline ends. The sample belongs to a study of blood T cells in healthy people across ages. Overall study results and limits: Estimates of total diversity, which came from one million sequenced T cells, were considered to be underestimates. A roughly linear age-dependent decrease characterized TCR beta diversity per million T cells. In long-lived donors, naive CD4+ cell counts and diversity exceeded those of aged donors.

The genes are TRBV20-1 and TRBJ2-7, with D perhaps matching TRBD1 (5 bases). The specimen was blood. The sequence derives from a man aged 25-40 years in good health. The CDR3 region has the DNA TGCAGTGCTAGAGGGAAGGGGTCCTACGAGCAGTACTTC. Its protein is CSARGKGSYEQYF.